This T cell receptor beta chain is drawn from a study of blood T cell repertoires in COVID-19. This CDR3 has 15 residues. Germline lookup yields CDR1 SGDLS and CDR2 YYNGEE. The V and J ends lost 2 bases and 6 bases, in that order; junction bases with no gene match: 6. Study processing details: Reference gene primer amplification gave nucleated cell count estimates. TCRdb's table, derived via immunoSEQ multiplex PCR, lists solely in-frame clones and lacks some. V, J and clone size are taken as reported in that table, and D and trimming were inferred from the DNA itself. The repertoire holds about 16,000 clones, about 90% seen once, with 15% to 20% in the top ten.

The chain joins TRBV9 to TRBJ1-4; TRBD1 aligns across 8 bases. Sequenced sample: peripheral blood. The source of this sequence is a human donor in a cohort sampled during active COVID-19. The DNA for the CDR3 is TGTGCCAGCAGCGTTTCAGGGGGCATCGATGAAAAACTGTTTTTT. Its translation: CASSVSGGIDEKLFF.